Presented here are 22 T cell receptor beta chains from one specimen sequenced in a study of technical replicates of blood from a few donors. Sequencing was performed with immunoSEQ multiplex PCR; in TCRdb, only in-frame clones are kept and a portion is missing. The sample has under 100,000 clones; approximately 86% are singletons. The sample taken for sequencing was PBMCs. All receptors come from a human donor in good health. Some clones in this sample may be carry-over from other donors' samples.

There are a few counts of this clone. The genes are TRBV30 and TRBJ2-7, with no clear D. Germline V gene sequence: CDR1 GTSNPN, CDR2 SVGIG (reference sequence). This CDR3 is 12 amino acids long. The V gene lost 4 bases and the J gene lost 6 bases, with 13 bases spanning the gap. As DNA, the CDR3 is TGTGCCTGGAACCCCAGATCTAGCGAGCAGTACTTC. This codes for CAWNPRSSEQYF.

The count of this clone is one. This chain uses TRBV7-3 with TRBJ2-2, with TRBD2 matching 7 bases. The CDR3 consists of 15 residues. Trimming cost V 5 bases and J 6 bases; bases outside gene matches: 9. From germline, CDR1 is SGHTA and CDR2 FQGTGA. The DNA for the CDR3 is TGTGCCAGCAGCCCCCGCGCGGGAGCATCCGGGGAGCTGTTTTTT. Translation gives CASSPRAGASGELFF.

As DNA, the CDR3 is TGTGCCAGCAGCAAATCCCGGACATCTCCCCGCAATGAGCAGTTCTTC. Encoded protein: CASSKSRTSPRNEQFF. The chain combines TRBV21-1 with TRBJ2-1; TRBD1 is taken as the D call from the table, unchecked against the DNA. TRBV21-1 is deemed a pseudogene. The CDR3 has 16 residues.

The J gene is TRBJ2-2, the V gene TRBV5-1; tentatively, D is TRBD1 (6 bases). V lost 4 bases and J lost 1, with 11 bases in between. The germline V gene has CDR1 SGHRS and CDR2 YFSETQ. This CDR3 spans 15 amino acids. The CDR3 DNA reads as TGCGCCAGCAGCCCACAGGGAAAGAACACCGGGGAGCTGTTTTTT. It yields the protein CASSPQGKNTGELFF.

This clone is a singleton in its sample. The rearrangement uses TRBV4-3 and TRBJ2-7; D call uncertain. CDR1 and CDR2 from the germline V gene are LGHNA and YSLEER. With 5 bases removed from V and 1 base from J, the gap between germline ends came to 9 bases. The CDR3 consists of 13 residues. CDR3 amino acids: CASSGALSYEQYF. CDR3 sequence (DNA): TGCGCCAGCAGCGGAGCGTTGTCCTACGAGCAGTACTTC.

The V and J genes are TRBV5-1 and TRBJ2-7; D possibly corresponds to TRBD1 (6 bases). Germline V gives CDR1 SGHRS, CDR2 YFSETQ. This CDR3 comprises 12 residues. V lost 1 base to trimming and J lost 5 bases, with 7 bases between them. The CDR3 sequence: CASSLPGDEQYF. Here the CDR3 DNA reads TGCGCCAGCAGCTTGCCAGGGGACGAGCAGTACTTC. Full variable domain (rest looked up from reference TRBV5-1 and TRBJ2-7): KAGVTQTPRYLIKTRGQQVTLSCSPISGHRSVSWYQQTPGQGLQFLFEYFSETQRNKGNFPGRFSGRQFSNSRSEMNVSTLELGDSALYLCASSLPGDEQYFGPGTRLTVT.

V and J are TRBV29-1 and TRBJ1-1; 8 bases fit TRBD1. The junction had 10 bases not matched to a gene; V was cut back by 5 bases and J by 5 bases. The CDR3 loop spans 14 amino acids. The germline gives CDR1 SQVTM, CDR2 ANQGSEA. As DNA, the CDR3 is TGCAGCGTTCGCAGGGATACAGGGGGTACTGAAGCTTTCTTT. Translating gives CSVRRDTGGTEAFF.

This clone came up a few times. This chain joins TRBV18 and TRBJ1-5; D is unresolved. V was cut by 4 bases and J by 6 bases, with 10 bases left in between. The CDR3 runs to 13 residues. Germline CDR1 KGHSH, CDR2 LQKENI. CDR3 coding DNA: TGTGCCAGCTCACTTAACCCGAGTCAGCCCCAGCATTTT. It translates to CASSLNPSQPQHF.

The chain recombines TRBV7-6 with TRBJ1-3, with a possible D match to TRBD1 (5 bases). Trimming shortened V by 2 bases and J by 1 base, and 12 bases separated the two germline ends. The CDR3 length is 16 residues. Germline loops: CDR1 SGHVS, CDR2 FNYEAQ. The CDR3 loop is CASSLLGQSSGNTIYF. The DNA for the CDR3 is TGTGCCAGCAGCTTACTGGGGCAATCTTCTGGAAACACCATATATTTT.

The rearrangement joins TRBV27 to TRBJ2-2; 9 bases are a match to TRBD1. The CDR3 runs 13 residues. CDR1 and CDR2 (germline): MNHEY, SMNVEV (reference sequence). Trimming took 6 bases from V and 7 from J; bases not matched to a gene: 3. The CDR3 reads CASRGQGNGELFF. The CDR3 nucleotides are TGTGCCAGCAGGGGACAGGGAAACGGGGAGCTGTTTTTT.

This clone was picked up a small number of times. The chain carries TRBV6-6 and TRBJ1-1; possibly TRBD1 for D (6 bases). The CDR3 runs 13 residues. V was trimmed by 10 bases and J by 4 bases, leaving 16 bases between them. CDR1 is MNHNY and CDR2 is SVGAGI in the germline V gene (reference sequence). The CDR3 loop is CAISQGVLTEAFF. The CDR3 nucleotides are TGTGCCATCTCACAGGGCGTCCTCACTGAAGCTTTCTTT.

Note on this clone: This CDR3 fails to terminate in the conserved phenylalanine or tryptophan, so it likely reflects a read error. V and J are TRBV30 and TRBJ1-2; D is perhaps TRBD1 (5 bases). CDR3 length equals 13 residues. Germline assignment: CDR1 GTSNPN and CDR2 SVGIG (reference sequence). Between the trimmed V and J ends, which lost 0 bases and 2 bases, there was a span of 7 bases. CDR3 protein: CAWSVRQNYGYTL. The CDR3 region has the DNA TGTGCCTGGAGTGTAAGACAGAACTATGGCTACACCCTC.

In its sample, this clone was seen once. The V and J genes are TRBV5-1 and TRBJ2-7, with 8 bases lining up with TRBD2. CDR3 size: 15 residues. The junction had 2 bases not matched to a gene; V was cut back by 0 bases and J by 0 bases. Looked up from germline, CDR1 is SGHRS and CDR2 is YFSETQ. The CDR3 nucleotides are TGCGCCAGCAGCTTGGAGGGGACTAGCTCCTACGAGCAGTACTTC. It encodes CASSLEGTSSYEQYF.

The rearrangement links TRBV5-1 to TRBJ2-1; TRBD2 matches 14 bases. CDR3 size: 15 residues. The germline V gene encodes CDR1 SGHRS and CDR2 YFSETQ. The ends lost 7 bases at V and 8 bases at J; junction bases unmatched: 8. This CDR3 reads CASVPGTSGRHEQFF. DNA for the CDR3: TGCGCCAGCGTACCCGGGACTAGCGGGAGACATGAGCAGTTCTTC. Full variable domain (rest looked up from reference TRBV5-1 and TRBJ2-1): KAGVTQTPRYLIKTRGQQVTLSCSPISGHRSVSWYQQTPGQGLQFLFEYFSETQRNKGNFPGRFSGRQFSNSRSEMNVSTLELGDSALYLCASVPGTSGRHEQFFGPGTRLTVL.

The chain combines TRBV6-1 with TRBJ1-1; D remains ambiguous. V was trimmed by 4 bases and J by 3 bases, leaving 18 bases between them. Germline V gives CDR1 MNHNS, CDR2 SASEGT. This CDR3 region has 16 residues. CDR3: CASSGPQDWGDTEAFF. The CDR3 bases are TGTGCCAGCAGTGGACCCCAGGATTGGGGAGACACTGAAGCTTTCTTT.

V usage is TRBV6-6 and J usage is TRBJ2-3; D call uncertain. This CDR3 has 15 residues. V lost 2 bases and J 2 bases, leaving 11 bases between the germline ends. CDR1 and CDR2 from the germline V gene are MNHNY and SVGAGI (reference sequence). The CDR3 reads CASSYALLNTDTQYF. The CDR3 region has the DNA TGTGCCAGCAGTTACGCCTTACTCAACACAGATACGCAGTATTTT.

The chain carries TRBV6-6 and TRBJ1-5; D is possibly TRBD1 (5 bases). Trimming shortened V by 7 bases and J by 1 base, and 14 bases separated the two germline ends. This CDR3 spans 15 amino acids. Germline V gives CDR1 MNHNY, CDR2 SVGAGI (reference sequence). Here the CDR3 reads CASKRGERSNQPQHF. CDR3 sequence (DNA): TGTGCCAGCAAACGGGGGGAGAGGAGCAATCAGCCCCAGCATTTT.

In nucleotides, the CDR3 is TGTGCCAGCAGCCGGACTAGCGGATACAATGAGCAGTTCTTC. Its protein is CASSRTSGYNEQFF. The chain joins TRBV9 to TRBJ2-1, with 10 bases that match TRBD2. CDR3 size: 14 residues. Trimming at V came to 4 bases and at J to 4 bases, leaving 2 bases not matched to a gene. In germline, CDR1 is SGDLS, CDR2 YYNGEE. The full variable domain, completed using reference TRBV9 and TRBJ2-1, is DSGVTQTPKHLITATGQRVTLRCSPRSGDLSVYWYQQSLDQGLQFLIQYYNGEERAKGNILERFSAQQFPDLHSELNLSSLELGDSALYFCASSRTSGYNEQFFGPGTRLTVL.

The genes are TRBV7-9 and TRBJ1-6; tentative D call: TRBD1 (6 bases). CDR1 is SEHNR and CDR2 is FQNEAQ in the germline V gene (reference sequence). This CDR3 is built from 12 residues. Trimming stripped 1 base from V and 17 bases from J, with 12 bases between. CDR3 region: CASSLEQGPFHF. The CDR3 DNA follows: TGTGCCAGCAGCTTAGAACAGGGACCGTTCCACTTT.

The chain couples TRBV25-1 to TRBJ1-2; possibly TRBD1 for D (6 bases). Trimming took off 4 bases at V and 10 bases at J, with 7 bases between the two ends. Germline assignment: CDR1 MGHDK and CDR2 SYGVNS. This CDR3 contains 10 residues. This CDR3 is CASSGQVYTF. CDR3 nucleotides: TGTGCCAGCAGTGGACAGGTCTACACCTTC.

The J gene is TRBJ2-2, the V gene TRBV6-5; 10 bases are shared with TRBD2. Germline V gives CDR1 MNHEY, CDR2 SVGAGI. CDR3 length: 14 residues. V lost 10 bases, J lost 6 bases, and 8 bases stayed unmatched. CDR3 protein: CATKSGGAAGELFF. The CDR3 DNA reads TGTGCCACAAAAAGCGGGGGGGCTGCCGGGGAGCTGTTTTTT.

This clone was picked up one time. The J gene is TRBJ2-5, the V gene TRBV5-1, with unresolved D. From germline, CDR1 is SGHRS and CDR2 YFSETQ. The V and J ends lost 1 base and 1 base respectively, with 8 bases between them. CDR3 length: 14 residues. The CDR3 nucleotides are TGCGCCAGCAGCTTGTCCACGGTCCAAGAGACCCAGTACTTC. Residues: CASSLSTVQETQYF.